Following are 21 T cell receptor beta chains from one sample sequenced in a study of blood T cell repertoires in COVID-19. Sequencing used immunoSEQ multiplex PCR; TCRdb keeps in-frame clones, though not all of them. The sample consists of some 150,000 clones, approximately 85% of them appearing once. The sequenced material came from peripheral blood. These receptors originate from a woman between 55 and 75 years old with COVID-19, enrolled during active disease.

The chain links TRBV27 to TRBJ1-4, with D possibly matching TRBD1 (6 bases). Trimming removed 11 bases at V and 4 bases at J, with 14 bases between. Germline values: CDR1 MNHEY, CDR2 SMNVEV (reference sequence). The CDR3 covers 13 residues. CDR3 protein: CASRGGGNEKLFF. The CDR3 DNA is TGTGCCTCTCGGGGAGGGGGTAATGAAAAACTGTTTTTT.

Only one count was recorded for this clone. CDR3 sequence reads: CASSLGTGGGMKNTEAFF. For the CDR3, the DNA is TGTGCCAGCAGCTTAGGCACAGGGGGCGGTATGAAGAACACTGAAGCTTTCTTT. J is TRBJ1-1 and V is TRBV7-3, with TRBD1 matching over 9 bases. Germline V lookup: CDR1 SGHTA, CDR2 FQGTGA. With 2 bases clipped from V and 1 base from J, the junction kept 11 bases outside the gene matches. The CDR3 is 18 amino acids.

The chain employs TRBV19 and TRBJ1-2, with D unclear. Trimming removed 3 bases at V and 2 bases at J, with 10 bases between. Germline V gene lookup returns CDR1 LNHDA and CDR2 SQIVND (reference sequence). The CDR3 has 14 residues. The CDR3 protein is CASSMLQANYGYTF. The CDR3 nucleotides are TGTGCCAGTAGTATGCTCCAGGCCAACTATGGCTACACCTTC.

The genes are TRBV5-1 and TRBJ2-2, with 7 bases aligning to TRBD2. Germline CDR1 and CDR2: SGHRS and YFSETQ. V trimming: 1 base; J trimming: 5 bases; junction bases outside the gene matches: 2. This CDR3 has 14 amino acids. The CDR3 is CASSLSRGTGELFF. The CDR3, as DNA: TGCGCCAGCAGCTTGTCGCGGGGGACCGGGGAGCTGTTTTTT. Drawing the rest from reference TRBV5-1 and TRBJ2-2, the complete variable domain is KAGVTQTPRYLIKTRGQQVTLSCSPISGHRSVSWYQQTPGQGLQFLFEYFSETQRNKGNFPGRFSGRQFSNSRSEMNVSTLELGDSALYLCASSLSRGTGELFFGEGSRLTVL.

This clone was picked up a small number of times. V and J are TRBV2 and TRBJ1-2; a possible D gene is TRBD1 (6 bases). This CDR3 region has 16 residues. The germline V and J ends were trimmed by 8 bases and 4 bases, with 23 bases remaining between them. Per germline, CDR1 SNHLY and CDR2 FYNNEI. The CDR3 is CASGGSLEAISYGYTF. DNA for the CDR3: TGTGCCAGCGGGGGCAGCCTAGAGGCTATTAGCTATGGCTACACCTTC.

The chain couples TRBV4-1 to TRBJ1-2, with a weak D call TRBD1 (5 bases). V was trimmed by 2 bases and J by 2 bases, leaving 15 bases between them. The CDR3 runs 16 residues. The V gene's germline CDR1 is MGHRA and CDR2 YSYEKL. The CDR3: CASSQQSLRGNYGYTF. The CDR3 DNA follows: TGCGCCAGCAGCCAACAATCTCTGCGGGGGAACTATGGCTACACCTTC.

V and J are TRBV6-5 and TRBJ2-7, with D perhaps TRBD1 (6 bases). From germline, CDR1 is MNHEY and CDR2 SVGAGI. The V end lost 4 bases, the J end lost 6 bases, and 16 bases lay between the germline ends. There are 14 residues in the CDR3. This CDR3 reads CASSFRDTSSEQYF. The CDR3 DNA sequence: TGTGCCAGCAGTTTCCGGGACACCTCATCCGAGCAGTACTTC.

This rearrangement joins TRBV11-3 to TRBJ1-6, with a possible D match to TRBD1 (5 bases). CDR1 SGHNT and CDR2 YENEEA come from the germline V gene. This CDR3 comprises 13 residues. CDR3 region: CVGGEDYNSPLHF. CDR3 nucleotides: TGTGTGGGAGGGGAGGACTATAATTCACCCCTCCACTTT.

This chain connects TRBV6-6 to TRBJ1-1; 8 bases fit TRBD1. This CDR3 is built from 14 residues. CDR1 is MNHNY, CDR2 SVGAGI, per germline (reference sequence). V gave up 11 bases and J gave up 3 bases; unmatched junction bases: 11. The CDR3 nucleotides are TGTGCCCTATCGCAGGGGGCTTATGACACTGAAGCTTTCTTT. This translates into CALSQGAYDTEAFF.

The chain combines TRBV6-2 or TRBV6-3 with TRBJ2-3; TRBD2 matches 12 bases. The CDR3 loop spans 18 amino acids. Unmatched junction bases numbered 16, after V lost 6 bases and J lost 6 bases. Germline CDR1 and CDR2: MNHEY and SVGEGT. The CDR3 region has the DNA TGTGCCAGCAGCTATGCTACCGGGACTAGCGGGCCGTCGGATACGCAGTATTTT. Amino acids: CASSYATGTSGPSDTQYF.

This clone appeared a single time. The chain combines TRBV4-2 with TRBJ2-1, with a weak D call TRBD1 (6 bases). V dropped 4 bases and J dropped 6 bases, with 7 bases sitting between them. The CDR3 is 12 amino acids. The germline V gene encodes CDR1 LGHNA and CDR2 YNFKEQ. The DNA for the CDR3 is TGTGCCAGCAGCCCGGACAGCAATGAGCAGTTCTTC. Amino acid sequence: CASSPDSNEQFF.

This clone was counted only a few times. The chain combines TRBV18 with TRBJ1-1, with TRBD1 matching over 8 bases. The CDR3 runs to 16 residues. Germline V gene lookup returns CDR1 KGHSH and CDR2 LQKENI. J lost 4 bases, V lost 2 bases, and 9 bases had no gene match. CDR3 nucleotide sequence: TGTGCCAGCTCACCATCGGGAGGCGGACAGGGCACTGAAGCTTTCTTT. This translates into CASSPSGGGQGTEAFF.

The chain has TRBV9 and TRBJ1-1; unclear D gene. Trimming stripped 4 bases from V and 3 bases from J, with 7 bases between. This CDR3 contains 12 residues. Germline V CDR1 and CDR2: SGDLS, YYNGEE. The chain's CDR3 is CASSPQDTEAFF. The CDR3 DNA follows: TGTGCCAGCAGCCCTCAGGACACTGAAGCTTTCTTT.

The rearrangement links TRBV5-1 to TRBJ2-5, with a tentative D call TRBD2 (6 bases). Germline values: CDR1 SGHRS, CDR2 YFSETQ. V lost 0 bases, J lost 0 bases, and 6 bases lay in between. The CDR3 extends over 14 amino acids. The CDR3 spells CASSLGDYQETQYF. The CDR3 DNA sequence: TGCGCCAGCAGCTTGGGGGACTACCAAGAGACCCAGTACTTC.

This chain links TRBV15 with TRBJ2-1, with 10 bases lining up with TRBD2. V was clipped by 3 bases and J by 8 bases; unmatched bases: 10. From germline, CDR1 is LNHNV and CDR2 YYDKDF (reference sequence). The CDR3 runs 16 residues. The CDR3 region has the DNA TGTGCCACCAGCAGTCGGCTTAGCGGGGGGCACTATGAGCAGTTCTTC. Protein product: CATSSRLSGGHYEQFF.

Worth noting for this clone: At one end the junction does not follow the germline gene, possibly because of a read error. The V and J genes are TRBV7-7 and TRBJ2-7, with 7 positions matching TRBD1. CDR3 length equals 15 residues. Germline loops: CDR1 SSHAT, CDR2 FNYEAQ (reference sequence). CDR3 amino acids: CASSPTGSPSYEQYF. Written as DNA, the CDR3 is TGTGCTAGCAGCCCGACAGGGAGCCCCTCCTACGAGCAGTACTTC.

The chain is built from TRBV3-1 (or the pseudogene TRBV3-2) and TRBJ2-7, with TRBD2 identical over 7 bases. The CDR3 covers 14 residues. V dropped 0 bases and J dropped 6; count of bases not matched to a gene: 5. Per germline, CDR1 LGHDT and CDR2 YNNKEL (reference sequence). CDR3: CASSQDGSGGEQYF. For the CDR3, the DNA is TGTGCCAGCAGCCAAGATGGATCGGGGGGCGAGCAGTACTTC.

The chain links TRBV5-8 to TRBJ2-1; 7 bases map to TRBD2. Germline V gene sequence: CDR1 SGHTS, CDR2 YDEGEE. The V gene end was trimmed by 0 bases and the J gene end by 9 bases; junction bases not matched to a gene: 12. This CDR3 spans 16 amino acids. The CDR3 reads CASSLVGGKKNIEQFF. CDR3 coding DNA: TGTGCCAGCAGCTTGGTGGGGGGGAAGAAGAATATTGAGCAGTTCTTC.

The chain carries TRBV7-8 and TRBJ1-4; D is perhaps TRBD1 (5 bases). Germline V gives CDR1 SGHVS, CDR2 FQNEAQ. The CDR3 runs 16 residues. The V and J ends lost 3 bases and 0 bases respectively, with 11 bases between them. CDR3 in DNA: TGTGCCAGCAGCTTTCAGGGCCTTTCAACTAATGAAAAACTGTTTTTT. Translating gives CASSFQGLSTNEKLFF.

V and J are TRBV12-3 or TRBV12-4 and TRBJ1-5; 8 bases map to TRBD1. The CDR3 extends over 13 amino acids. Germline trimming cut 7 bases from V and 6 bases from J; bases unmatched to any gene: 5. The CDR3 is CASTAGGVQPQHF. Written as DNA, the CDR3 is TGTGCCAGCACGGCAGGGGGCGTTCAGCCCCAGCATTTT.

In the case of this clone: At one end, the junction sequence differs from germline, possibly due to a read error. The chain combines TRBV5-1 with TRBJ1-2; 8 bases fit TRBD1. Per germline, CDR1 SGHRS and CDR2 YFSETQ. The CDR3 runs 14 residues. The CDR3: CASSLGLGTGHYHF. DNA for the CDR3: TGCGCCAGCAGCTTGGGTCTCGGGACAGGCCACTATCACTTC.